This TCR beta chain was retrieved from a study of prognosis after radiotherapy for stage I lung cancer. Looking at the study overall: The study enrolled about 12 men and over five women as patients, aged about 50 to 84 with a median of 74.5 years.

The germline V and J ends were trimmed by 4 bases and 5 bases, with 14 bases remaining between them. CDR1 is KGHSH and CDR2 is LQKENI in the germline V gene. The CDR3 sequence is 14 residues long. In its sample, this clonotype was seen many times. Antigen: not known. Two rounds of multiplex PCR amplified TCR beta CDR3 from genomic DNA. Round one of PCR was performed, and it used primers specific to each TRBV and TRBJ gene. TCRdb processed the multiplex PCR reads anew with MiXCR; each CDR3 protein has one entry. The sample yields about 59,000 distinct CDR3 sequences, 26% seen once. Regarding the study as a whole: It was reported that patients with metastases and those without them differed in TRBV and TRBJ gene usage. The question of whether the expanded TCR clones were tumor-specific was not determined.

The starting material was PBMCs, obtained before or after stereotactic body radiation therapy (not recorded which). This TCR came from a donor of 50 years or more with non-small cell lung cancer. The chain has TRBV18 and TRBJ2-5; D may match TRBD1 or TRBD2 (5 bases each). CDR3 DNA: TGTGCCAGCTCACGACCGGGACCGGAGGAGACCCAGTACTTC. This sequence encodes CASSRPGPEETQYF. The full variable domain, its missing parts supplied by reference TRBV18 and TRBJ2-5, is NAGVMQNPRHLVRRRGQEARLRCSPMKGHSHVYWYRQLPEEGLKFMVYLQKENIIDESGMPKERFSAEFPKEGPSILRIQQVVRGDSAAYFCASSRPGPEETQYFGPGTRLLVL.